This T cell receptor (beta chain) comes out of a study of blood T cell repertoires in COVID-19. Across the whole study: Collection of acute and convalescent COVID-19 samples took place in the United States, Italy and Spain. From T cells, B-cell-depleted T cells, or PBMCs came the material, which was cDNA or gDNA.

There are 12 residues in the CDR3. Trimming took off 7 bases at V and 4 bases at J, with 13 bases between the two ends. CDR1 GTSNPN and CDR2 SVGIG come from the germline V gene (reference sequence). Per the original data handling: Reference gene primer amplification in the assay estimated nucleated cell counts. Assay: immunoSEQ multiplex PCR; the TCRdb copy retains only in-frame clones and omits some. That table supplies the V and J calls and clone size; D and trimming were determined from the DNA. The data show under 300,000 clones, more than 65% seen once. This chain uses TRBV30 with TRBJ1-2; tentatively, D is TRBD1 (5 bases). Sequencing input: peripheral blood. The sequence derives from a woman aged 40 to 50 who had recovered from COVID-19. CDR3 protein: CASPGGGYGYTF. In DNA form, the CDR3 reads TGTGCCTCACCCGGGGGAGGCTATGGCTACACCTTC.